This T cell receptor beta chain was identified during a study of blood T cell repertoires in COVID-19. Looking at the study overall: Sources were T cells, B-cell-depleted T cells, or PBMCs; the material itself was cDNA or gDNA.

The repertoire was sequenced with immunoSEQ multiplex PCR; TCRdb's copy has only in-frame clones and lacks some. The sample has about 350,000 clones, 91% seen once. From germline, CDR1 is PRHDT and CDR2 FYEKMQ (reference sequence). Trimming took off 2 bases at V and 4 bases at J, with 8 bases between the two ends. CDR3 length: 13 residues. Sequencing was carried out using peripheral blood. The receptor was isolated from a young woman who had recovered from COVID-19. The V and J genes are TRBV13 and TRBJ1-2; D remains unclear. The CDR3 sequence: CASSLLAGYGYTF. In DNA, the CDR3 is TGTGCCAGCAGCTTACTGGCGGGCTATGGCTACACCTTC.